This T cell receptor (beta chain) came from a study of blood T cell repertoires in COVID-19. Profiled with immunoSEQ multiplex PCR; TCRdb holds only in-frame clones, not every one. The sample yields 250,000 to 300,000 clones, around 85% seen once. Per germline, CDR1 SGHVS and CDR2 FQNEAQ. The V end was cut by 5 bases, the J end by 10 bases, with 15 bases between. This CDR3 is built from 13 residues. The TCR sequence derives from a woman aged 25 to 39 with COVID-19, enrolled during active disease. The sequenced sample was peripheral blood. The genes are TRBV7-8 and TRBJ2-1, with a tentative D call TRBD2 (5 bases). As DNA, the CDR3 is TGTGCCAGCAGCCCCTTAGCGCGAAGGGAGCAGTTCTTC. It codes for CASSPLARREQFF.